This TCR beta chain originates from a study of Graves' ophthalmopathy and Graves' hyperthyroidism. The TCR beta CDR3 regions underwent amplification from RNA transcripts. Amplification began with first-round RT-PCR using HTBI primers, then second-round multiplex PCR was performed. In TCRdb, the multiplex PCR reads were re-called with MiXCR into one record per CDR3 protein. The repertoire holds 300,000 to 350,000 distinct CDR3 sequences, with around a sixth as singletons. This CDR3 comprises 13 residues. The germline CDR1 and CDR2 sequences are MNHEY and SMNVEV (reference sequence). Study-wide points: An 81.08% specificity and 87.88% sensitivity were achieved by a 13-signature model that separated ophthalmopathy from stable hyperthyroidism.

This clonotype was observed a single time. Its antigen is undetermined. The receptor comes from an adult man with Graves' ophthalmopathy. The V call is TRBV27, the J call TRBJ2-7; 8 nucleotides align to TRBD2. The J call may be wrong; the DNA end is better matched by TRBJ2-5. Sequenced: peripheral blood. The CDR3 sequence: CASRRTSKETQYF. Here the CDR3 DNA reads TGTGCCAGCAGACGGACTAGCAAAGAGACCCAGTACTTC.